This T cell receptor beta chain was captured in a study of Ad26.COV2.S vaccination and SARS-CoV-2 variants. General study results and limits: A substantial breadth of spike-specific CD8+ and CD4+ T cell responses after vaccination has been reported. For non-spike TCRs, breadth in vaccine recipients resembled that in placebo recipients.

Clones were read by immunoSEQ multiplex PCR, and TCRdb kept only the in-frame ones, dropping some. The table lists about half a million clones, about nine tenths of them singletons. Points on this clone: The antigen remains undetermined.

Specified treatment: roughly 18 received Ad26.COV2.S at low or high dose, single or two shots; about five received placebo; per-sample allocation not given. The samples were gathered on day 63 after the first injection of vaccine or placebo. Boston supplied an adult donor aged 18-55 years. The TCR originated in a person aged 18-65 years who received the Ad26.COV2.S COVID-19 vaccine or a placebo. Sequencing used peripheral blood, obtained in a trial of Ad26.COV2.S vaccine versus placebo.

This CDR3 reads CATSGLTARETQYF. CDR3 sequence (DNA): TGTGCCACCTCGGGACTAACCGCACGTGAGACCCAGTACTTC. The rearrangement links TRBV2 to TRBJ2-5; 7 nucleotides match TRBD2. Germline CDR1 and CDR2: SNHLY and FYNNEI. The CDR3 is made up of 14 amino acids. Trimming cost V 10 bases and J 5 bases; bases outside gene matches: 13.